This T cell receptor beta chain was recovered during a study of CD8+ T cells in alopecia areata. Study-level information: Treated patients were given oral tofacitinib, which was dosed at 5 to 10 mg twice daily.

Extracted from the samples, RNA was reverse transcribed into cDNA to serve as the sequencing template. Method: immunoSEQ multiplex PCR; TCRdb's copy keeps in-frame clones and lacks some. The sample lists 180,000 or so clones; over 55% were seen once. V gave up 4 bases and J gave up 0 bases, with 12 bases separating them. Per germline, CDR1 MNHEY and CDR2 SVGAGI. The CDR3 contains 15 residues. This chain connects TRBV6-5 to TRBJ1-1, with D possibly matching TRBD1 (5 bases). Sample: CD4+ T cells sorted from blood, taken at week 0. The source is a human donor with alopecia areata. CDR3 loop: CASSSRGAMNTEAFF. CDR3 DNA: TGTGCCAGCAGTTCCCGAGGGGCCATGAACACTGAAGCTTTCTTT.